This entry lists 32 T cell receptor beta chains sequenced from one sample in a study of shared clonotypes between healthy human individuals (dated by TCRdb to 2019 to 2021). Library construction relied on the immunoSEQ multiplex PCR assay. In TCRdb, the immuneACCESS table is reduced to in-frame sequences with V and J assigned. These tables do not hold every clone; where another copy was compared, an unresolved V gene accounts for under half, and the others remain unexplained. The sample table contains more than 400,000 clones; only one count was recorded for around four fifths of them. About 12% of the sample is held by the ten biggest clonotypes. Source material: PBMCs. Every receptor here comes from a woman in her thirties or forties in good health. Some clones in this sample may be carry-over from other donors' samples.

This clone was found a few times. This chain uses TRBV5-4 with TRBJ2-1; D may match TRBD1 or TRBD2 (6 bases each). This CDR3 is built from 17 residues. From germline, CDR1 is SGHNT and CDR2 YYREEE (reference sequence). The V end lost 4 bases, the J end lost 4 bases, and 21 bases lay between the germline ends. The CDR3 coding sequence is TGTGCCAGCAGCCTCCAAGCTTGGGGGGCTGGGTACAATGAGCAGTTCTTC. This translates into CASSLQAWGAGYNEQFF.

The rearrangement links TRBV4-1 to TRBJ2-3; 10 bases agree with TRBD2. J was trimmed by 6 bases and V by 1 base; bases with no gene match: 4. CDR1 is MGHRA and CDR2 is YSYEKL in the germline V gene. The CDR3 sequence is 15 residues long. The DNA for the CDR3 is TGCGCCAGCAGCCAAGTGGGACTAGCGTTTGATACGCAGTATTTT. Its translation is CASSQVGLAFDTQYF.

With regard to this clone: No DNA is shown, since the ends of the CDR3 on it are uncertain; the CDR3 is the one TCRdb lists. The rearrangement uses TRBV21-1 and TRBJ2-3. TRBV21-1 constitutes a pseudogene. The CDR3 extends over 15 residues, inclusive of both ends. CDR3 protein: CASSKVGPGTDTQYF.

V usage is TRBV5-1 and J usage is TRBJ1-2; D uncertain. The germline V gene has CDR1 SGHRS and CDR2 YFSETQ. The CDR3 runs to 12 residues. The V end lost 5 bases, the J end lost 5 bases, and 10 bases lay between the germline ends. The CDR3 loop reads CASRAERYGYTF. DNA of the CDR3: TGCGCCAGCAGGGCCGAGAGATATGGCTACACCTTC.

This clone was recorded a few times. The chain couples TRBV5-1 to TRBJ2-3; D is ambiguous. The V and J ends lost 4 bases and 2 bases respectively, with 5 bases between them. The V gene's germline CDR1 is SGHRS and CDR2 YFSETQ. This CDR3 contains 12 residues. CDR3 bases: TGCGCCAGCAGCCTACCCACAGATACGCAGTATTTT. Its protein is CASSLPTDTQYF.

V gene TRBV27 combines with J gene TRBJ2-7; D call uncertain. Trimming left V 6 bases short and J 0 bases short, with 9 bases between. This CDR3 is 13 amino acids long. Germline V gene data show CDR1 as MNHEY and CDR2 as SMNVEV (reference sequence). CDR3 DNA sequence: TGTGCCAGCAGGCCCCGAAGCTCCTACGAGCAGTACTTC. Amino acids: CASRPRSSYEQYF.

As DNA, the CDR3 is TGTGCCAGCAGCCCCCCAGGGGGGTACTATGGCTACACCTTC. This sequence encodes CASSPPGGYYGYTF. The chain couples TRBV14 to TRBJ1-2; 7 bases align to TRBD1. J lost 3 bases, V lost 4 bases, and 5 bases had no gene match. The germline V gene has CDR1 SGHDN and CDR2 FVKESK. There are 14 residues in the CDR3.

The rearrangement links TRBV27 to TRBJ1-6; unclear D gene. Germline assignment: CDR1 MNHEY and CDR2 SMNVEV (reference sequence). This CDR3 contains 13 residues. Trimming took 5 bases from V and 5 from J, leaving 7 bases between them. The CDR3 reads CASSNRHNSPLHF. Written as DNA, the CDR3 is TGTGCCAGCAGTAACCGGCATAATTCACCCCTCCACTTT.

As to this clone: A much larger clone differs from this one at a single base, so this may be a read error. The chain combines TRBV7-2 with TRBJ2-7; D is unclear. The germline gives CDR1 SGHTA, CDR2 FQGNSA. The CDR3 is made up of 11 amino acids. This chain's CDR3 is CVSSLGYEQYF. Here the CDR3 DNA reads TGTGTCAGCAGCTTAGGATACGAGCAGTACTTC.

The chain joins TRBV2 to TRBJ2-7; 9 bases align to TRBD1. The J call is doubtful: the DNA matches TRBJ2-5 better. This CDR3 spans 15 amino acids. Germline lookup yields CDR1 SNHLY and CDR2 FYNNEI. Written as DNA, the CDR3 is TGTGCCAGCAGCGCTATGGGGACAGGGATAGAGACCCAGTACTTC. This encodes CASSAMGTGIETQYF.

The chain is built from TRBV18 and TRBJ2-5; D is possibly TRBD2 (6 bases). The CDR3 totals 15 residues. V lost 2 bases and J lost 0, with 10 bases in between. The germline V gene has CDR1 KGHSH and CDR2 LQKENI. The chain's CDR3 is CASSPRRGDQETQYF. The CDR3 DNA follows: TGTGCCAGCTCACCAAGGAGGGGTGACCAAGAGACCCAGTACTTC.

The chain uses TRBV14 and TRBJ2-5, with D unresolved. CDR1 is SGHDN, CDR2 FVKESK, per germline. Trimming pared 4 bases from V and 5 bases from J, leaving 8 bases between. The CDR3 sequence is 12 residues long. CDR3 sequence reads: CASSLLGETQYF. CDR3 nucleotide sequence: TGTGCCAGCAGCCTTCTGGGGGAGACCCAGTACTTC.

V usage is TRBV4-1 and J usage is TRBJ1-2; D call uncertain. Trimming stripped 0 bases from V and 2 bases from J, with 13 bases between. The CDR3 consists of 16 residues. Germline V gene lookup returns CDR1 MGHRA and CDR2 YSYEKL. Written as DNA, the CDR3 is TGCGCCAGCAGCCAAGATCGGAGTAACGAGAACTATGGCTACACCTTC. Translation gives CASSQDRSNENYGYTF.

This clone appeared a single time. This chain joins TRBV2 and TRBJ1-5; perhaps TRBD1 as D (6 bases). The CDR3 runs to 15 residues. V lost 8 bases to trimming and J lost 4 bases, with 18 bases between them. Per the germline V gene, CDR1 is SNHLY and CDR2 is FYNNEI. The CDR3 here is CASGTSGGRNQPQHF. The CDR3 DNA reads TGTGCCAGCGGCACCAGCGGGGGCAGGAATCAGCCCCAGCATTTT.

The chain couples TRBV2 to TRBJ2-7, with TRBD1 matching 9 bases. The germline V gene has CDR1 SNHLY and CDR2 FYNNEI. The trim removed 6 bases at V and 8 bases at J, leaving 8 bases unmatched. The CDR3 length is 13 residues. CDR3 nucleotides: TGTGCCAGCAGGGCTGGGACAGGGTATAAGCAGTACTTC. Residues: CASRAGTGYKQYF.

The chain is built from TRBV6-4 and TRBJ2-1; the D gene is possibly TRBD2 (6 bases). There are 16 residues in the CDR3. The ends were cut back, 2 bases at V and 5 bases at J, with 16 bases in the middle. Germline V CDR1 and CDR2: MRHNA, SNTAGT. The CDR3, as DNA: TGTGCCAGCAGTGACAGCCTCGGCGGGACCAACAATGAGCAGTTCTTC. Encoded protein: CASSDSLGGTNNEQFF.

The genes are TRBV5-5 and TRBJ2-7; TRBD1 matches 10 bases. V was pared by 4 bases and J by 6 bases, with 10 bases of the junction left unmatched. Germline V gene data show CDR1 as SGHKS and CDR2 as YYEKEE (reference sequence). CDR3 length: 15 amino acids. The CDR3 loop is CASSPLSGTGVEQYF. DNA for the CDR3: TGTGCCAGCAGCCCCCTCTCCGGGACAGGGGTCGAGCAGTACTTC.

V gene TRBV5-1 combines with J gene TRBJ2-2; 7 bases match TRBD1. The ends lost 5 bases at V and 2 bases at J; junction bases unmatched: 12. Per the germline V gene, CDR1 is SGHRS and CDR2 is YFSETQ. The CDR3 has 17 amino acids. The CDR3 is CASSFRLTGKNTGELFF. DNA for the CDR3: TGCGCCAGCAGTTTCCGCCTGACAGGGAAAAACACCGGGGAGCTGTTTTTT.

The chain is built from TRBV7-9 and TRBJ2-7; possibly TRBD1 for D (6 bases). Germline CDR1 SEHNR, CDR2 FQNEAQ (reference sequence). This CDR3 has 15 amino acids. Trimming cost V 5 bases and J 0 bases, with 14 bases left between them. The CDR3, as DNA: TGTGCCAGCAGCCCAGGGGCTATGAGCTCCTACGAGCAGTACTTC. This sequence encodes CASSPGAMSSYEQYF.

The V call is TRBV4-1, the J call TRBJ2-1; D possibly corresponds to TRBD2 (6 bases). The CDR3 spans 16 residues. Germline V gene lookup returns CDR1 MGHRA and CDR2 YSYEKL. V was clipped by 2 bases and J by 3 bases, with 14 bases between them. CDR3 bases: TGCGCCAGCAGCCAACCCAGGATGGGGGGCTACAATGAGCAGTTCTTC. Amino acid sequence: CASSQPRMGGYNEQFF.

The chain carries TRBV9 and TRBJ2-2; 15 bases map to TRBD2. From germline, CDR1 is SGDLS and CDR2 YYNGEE. The J segment lost 4 bases and the V segment lost 4 bases, leaving 11 bases of the junction unmatched. CDR3 length: 19 residues. CDR3 protein: CASSPAGLAGGPVTGELFF. CDR3 nucleotides: TGTGCCAGCAGCCCCGCCGGACTAGCGGGAGGGCCGGTCACCGGGGAGCTGTTTTTT.

The chain joins TRBV13 to TRBJ1-1; possible D gene TRBD1, 5 bases. Trimming stripped 0 bases from V and 4 bases from J, with 9 bases between. CDR1 and CDR2 from the germline V gene are PRHDT and FYEKMQ (reference sequence). This CDR3 region has 14 residues. In DNA, the CDR3 is TGTGCCAGCAGCTTAGGCTCTGGGGGCACTGAAGCTTTCTTT. Protein product: CASSLGSGGTEAFF.

The chain joins TRBV5-1 to TRBJ1-1; no reliable D call. Between the trimmed V and J ends, which lost 0 bases and 4 bases, there was a span of 7 bases. This CDR3 spans 13 amino acids. The V gene's germline CDR1 is SGHRS and CDR2 YFSETQ. The CDR3 bases are TGCGCCAGCAGCTTGGTGGCCGGCACTGAAGCTTTCTTT. Amino acid sequence: CASSLVAGTEAFF. Based on the CDR3 plus reference TRBV5-1 and TRBJ1-1, the full variable domain is KAGVTQTPRYLIKTRGQQVTLSCSPISGHRSVSWYQQTPGQGLQFLFEYFSETQRNKGNFPGRFSGRQFSNSRSEMNVSTLELGDSALYLCASSLVAGTEAFFGQGTRLTVV.

V gene TRBV11-2 combines with J gene TRBJ2-1, with D possibly TRBD2 on 6 matching bases. CDR1 and CDR2 (germline): SGHAT, FQNNGV. There are 15 residues in the CDR3. Trimming took 5 bases from V and 0 from J, leaving 11 bases between them. The CDR3 DNA reads TGTGCCAGCAGCCTAATAGCGGTCTCCTACAATGAGCAGTTCTTC. Amino acids: CASSLIAVSYNEQFF.

This clone was found once. This sequence joins TRBV9 and TRBJ2-3; 14 nucleotides agree with TRBD2. The germline gives CDR1 SGDLS, CDR2 YYNGEE. The CDR3 extends over 19 amino acids. V trimming: 0 bases; J trimming: 4 bases; junction bases outside the gene matches: 10. The CDR3 region is CASSVAQGLAGVRSDTQYF. As DNA, the CDR3 is TGTGCCAGCAGCGTAGCCCAGGGACTAGCGGGAGTCCGTTCAGATACGCAGTATTTT. The entire variable domain, with the rest obtained from reference TRBV9 and TRBJ2-3, is as follows: DSGVTQTPKHLITATGQRVTLRCSPRSGDLSVYWYQQSLDQGLQFLIQYYNGEERAKGNILERFSAQQFPDLHSELNLSSLELGDSALYFCASSVAQGLAGVRSDTQYFGPGTRLTVL.

This clone has just a few counts. The rearrangement links TRBV7-2 to TRBJ2-5; D may be TRBD1 (6 bases). Near its end, the DNA agrees better with TRBJ2-7, so the J call may be wrong. Germline V gene sequence: CDR1 SGHTA, CDR2 FQGNSA. The CDR3 is 15 residues long. DNA of the CDR3: TGTGCCAGCAGCGAATCCGGGACAAGATCATACGAGCAGTACTTC. The encoded protein is CASSESGTRSYEQYF.

The chain combines TRBV29-1 with TRBJ1-1; maybe TRBD1 (6 bases). The germline V and J ends were trimmed by 7 bases and 1 base, with 13 bases remaining between them. Germline lookup yields CDR1 SQVTM and CDR2 ANQGSEA. CDR3 length: 13 amino acids. The CDR3, as DNA: TGCAGCGGAAACAGGGCCACGAACACTGAAGCTTTCTTT. This codes for CSGNRATNTEAFF.

The genes are TRBV29-1 and TRBJ2-7; 10 nucleotides match TRBD1. V shed 5 bases, J shed 5 bases, and the junction held 9 bases outside the gene matches. The CDR3 runs 14 residues. Germline V CDR1 and CDR2: SQVTM, ANQGSEA. CDR3 DNA: TGCAGCGTTCAGGTTGGGACAGGGGTACACGAGCAGTACTTC. Translated, it gives CSVQVGTGVHEQYF.

On this clone itself: The sample carries other DNA sequences with the same CDR3. V is TRBV5-4 and J is TRBJ2-7; TRBD1 is a possible D gene (5 bases). V lost 8 bases to trimming and J lost 3 bases, with 9 bases between them. The CDR3 is 11 residues long. Germline-derived CDR1 and CDR2 are SGHNT and YYREEE (reference sequence). CDR3 amino acids: CASSQGYEQYF. The CDR3 DNA is TGTGCCAGTTCCCAGGGCTACGAGCAGTACTTC.

J is TRBJ2-3 and V is TRBV7-9; 7 bases line up with TRBD2. Germline V gene sequence: CDR1 SEHNR, CDR2 FQNEAQ (reference sequence). The CDR3 length is 16 residues. With 5 bases clipped from V and 5 bases from J, the junction kept 13 bases outside the gene matches. The CDR3 DNA follows: TGTGCCAGCAGCAGCCGCCCGCGGGAGAGAATAGATACGCAGTATTTT. Its protein is CASSSRPRERIDTQYF.

V usage is TRBV27 and J usage is TRBJ1-1; D unresolved. CDR1 MNHEY and CDR2 SMNVEV come from the germline V gene (reference sequence). Trimming took 1 base from V and 1 from J, leaving 4 bases between them. The CDR3 totals 13 residues. The CDR3 region is CASSLLGNTEAFF. As DNA, the CDR3 is TGTGCCAGCAGTTTATTGGGGAACACTGAAGCTTTCTTT.

This sequence joins TRBV9 and TRBJ2-4, with 10 bases aligning to TRBD1. The germline V gene encodes CDR1 SGDLS and CDR2 YYNGEE. Trimming at V came to 3 bases and at J to 6 bases, leaving 6 bases not matched to a gene. The CDR3 loop spans 15 amino acids. CDR3 in amino acids: CASSEGGQGGNIQYF. In DNA form, the CDR3 reads TGTGCCAGCAGCGAAGGAGGACAGGGGGGAAACATTCAGTACTTC.